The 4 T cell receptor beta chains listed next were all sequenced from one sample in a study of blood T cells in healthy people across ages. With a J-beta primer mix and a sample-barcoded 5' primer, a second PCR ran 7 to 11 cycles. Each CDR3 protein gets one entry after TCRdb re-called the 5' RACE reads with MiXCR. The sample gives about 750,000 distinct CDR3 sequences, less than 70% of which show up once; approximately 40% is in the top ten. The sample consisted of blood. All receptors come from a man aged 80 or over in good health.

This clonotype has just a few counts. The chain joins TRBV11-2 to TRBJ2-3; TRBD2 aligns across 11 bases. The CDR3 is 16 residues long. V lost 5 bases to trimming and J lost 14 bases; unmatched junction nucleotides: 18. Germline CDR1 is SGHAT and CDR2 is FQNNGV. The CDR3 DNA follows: TGTGCCAGCAGCCAACCTAGCGGGAGGTGGCCCAGATACGCGTATTTT. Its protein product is CASSQPSGRWPRYAYF.

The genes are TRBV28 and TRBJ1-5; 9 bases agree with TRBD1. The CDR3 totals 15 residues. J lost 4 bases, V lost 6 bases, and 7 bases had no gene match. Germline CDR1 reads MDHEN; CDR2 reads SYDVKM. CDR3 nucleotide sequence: TGTGCCAGCAGAAGTAACAGGGGGCGGAATCAGCCCCAGCATTTT. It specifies CASRSNRGRNQPQHF.

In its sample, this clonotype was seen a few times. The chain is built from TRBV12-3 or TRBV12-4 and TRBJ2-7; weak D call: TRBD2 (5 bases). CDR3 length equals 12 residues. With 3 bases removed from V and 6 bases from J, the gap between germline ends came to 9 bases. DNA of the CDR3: TGTGCCAGCAGTTTTCGGGCGGGCGAGCAGTACTTC. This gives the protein CASSFRAGEQYF.

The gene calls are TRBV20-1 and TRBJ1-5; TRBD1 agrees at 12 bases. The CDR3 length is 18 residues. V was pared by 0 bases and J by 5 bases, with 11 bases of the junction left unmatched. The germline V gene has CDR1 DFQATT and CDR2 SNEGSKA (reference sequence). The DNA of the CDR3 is TGCAGTGCTAGAGATATAAGTGAGGGACAGGGGGCTTATCAGCCCCAGCATTTT. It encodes CSARDISEGQGAYQPQHF.